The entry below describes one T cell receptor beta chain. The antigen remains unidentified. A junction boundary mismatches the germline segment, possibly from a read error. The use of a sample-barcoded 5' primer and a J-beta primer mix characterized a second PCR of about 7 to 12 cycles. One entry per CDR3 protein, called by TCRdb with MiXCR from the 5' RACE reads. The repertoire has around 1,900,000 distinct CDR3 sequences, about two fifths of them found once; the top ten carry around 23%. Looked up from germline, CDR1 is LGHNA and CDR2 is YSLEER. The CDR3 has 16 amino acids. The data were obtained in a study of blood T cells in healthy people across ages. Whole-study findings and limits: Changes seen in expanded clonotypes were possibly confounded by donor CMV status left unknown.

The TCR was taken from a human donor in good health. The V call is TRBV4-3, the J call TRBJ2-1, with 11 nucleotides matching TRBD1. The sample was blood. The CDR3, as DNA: TGCGCCAGCAGCCACCTGGGACAGGGGGACTACAATAAGCAGTTCTTC. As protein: CASSHLGQGDYNKQFF.